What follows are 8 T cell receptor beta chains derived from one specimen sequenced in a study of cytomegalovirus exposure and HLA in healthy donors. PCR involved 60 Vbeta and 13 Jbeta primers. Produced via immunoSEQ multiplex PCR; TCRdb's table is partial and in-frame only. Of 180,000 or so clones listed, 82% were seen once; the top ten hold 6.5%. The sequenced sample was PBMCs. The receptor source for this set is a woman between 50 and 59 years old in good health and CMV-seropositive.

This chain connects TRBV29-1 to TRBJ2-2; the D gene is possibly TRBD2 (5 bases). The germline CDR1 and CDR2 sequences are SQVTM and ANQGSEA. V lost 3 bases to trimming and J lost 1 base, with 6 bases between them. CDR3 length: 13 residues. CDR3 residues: CSVEAGNTGELFF. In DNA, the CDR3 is TGCAGCGTTGAGGCGGGGAACACCGGGGAGCTGTTTTTT.

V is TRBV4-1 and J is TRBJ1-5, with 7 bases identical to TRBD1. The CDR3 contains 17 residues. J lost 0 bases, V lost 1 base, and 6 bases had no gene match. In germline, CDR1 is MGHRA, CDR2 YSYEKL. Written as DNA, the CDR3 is TGCGCCAGCAGCCAAGGAGGGGGCCCCTATAGCAATCAGCCCCAGCATTTT. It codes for CASSQGGGPYSNQPQHF.

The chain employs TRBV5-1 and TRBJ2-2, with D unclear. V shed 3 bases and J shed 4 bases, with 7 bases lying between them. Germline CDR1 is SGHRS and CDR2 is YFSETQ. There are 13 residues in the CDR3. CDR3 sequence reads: CASSSQSTGELFF. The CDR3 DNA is TGCGCCAGCAGCTCCCAATCCACCGGGGAGCTGTTTTTT.

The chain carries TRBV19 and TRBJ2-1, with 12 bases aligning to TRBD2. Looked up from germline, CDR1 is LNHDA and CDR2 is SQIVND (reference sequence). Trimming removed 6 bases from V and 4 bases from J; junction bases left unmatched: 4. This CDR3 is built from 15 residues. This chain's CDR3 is CASRTTSGSYNEQFF. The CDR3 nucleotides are TGTGCCAGTAGGACGACTAGCGGGAGTTACAATGAGCAGTTCTTC.

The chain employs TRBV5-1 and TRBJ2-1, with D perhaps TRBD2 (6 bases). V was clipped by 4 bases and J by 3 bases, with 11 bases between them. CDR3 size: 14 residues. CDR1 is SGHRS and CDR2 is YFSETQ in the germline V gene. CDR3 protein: CASSPGTFYNEQFF. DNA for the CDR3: TGCGCCAGCAGCCCTGGGACTTTCTACAATGAGCAGTTCTTC.

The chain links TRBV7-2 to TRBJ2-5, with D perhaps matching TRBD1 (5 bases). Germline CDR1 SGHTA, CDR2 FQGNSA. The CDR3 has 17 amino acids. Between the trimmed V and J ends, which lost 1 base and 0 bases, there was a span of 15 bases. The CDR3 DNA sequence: TGTGCCAGCAGCTTAGAGACAGTCCACTTGTACCAAGAGACCCAGTACTTC. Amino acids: CASSLETVHLYQETQYF.

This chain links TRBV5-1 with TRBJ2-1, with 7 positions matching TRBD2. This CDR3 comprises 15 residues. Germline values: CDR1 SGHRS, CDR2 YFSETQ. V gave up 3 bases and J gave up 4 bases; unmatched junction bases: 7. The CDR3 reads CASSSVPGGYNEQFF. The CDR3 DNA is TGCGCCAGCAGCTCAGTACCCGGGGGGTACAATGAGCAGTTCTTC.

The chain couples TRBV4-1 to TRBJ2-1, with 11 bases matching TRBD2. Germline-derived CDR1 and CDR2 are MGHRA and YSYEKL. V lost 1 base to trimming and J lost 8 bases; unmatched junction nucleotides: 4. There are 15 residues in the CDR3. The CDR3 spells CASSQGSSGGYEQFF. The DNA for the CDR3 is TGCGCCAGCAGCCAAGGCTCTAGCGGGGGGTATGAGCAGTTCTTC.